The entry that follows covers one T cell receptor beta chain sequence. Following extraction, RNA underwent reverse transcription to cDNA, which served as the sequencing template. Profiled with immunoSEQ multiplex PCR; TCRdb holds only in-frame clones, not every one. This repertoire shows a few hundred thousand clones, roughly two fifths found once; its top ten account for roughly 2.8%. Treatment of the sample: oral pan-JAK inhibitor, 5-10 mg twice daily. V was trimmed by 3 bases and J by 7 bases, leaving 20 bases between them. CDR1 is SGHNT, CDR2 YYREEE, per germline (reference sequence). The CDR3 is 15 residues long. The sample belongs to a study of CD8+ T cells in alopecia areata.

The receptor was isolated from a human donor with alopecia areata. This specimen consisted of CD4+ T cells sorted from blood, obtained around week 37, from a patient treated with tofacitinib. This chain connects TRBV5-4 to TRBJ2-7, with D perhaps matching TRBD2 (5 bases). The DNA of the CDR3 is TGTGCCAGCAGCTCTTTCGAGGGTACCCCCGAGGAGCAGTACTTC. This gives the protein CASSSFEGTPEEQYF.